The 9 T cell receptor beta chains below all came from one sample that was sequenced in a study of T cell responses to AZD1222 COVID-19 vaccine (TCRdb year 2021). Libraries were constructed by the immunoSEQ multiplex PCR assay. The table comes from immuneACCESS by way of TCRdb, which keeps in-frame sequences with V and J called. Part of the clones is missing from these tables; in studies checked, under half for an unresolved V gene and the rest for unknown reasons. In this sample the table shows roughly 130,000 clones, about 90% of which occur a single time. The ten top clones hold roughly a sixth of the sample. The time point label on this specimen signifies: baseline before first vaccination. The treatment or condition label, read with the paper, signifies: meningococcal conjugate vaccine given as trial control. The sample in question was peripheral blood, obtained on day 0 of MenACWY control vaccination. These TCRs come from an adult in good health.

The chain uses TRBV28 and TRBJ2-4; 10 bases align to TRBD1. Trimming cost V 10 bases and J 0 bases; bases outside gene matches: 12. Germline CDR1 MDHEN, CDR2 SYDVKM. The CDR3 runs to 17 residues. In DNA, the CDR3 is TGTGCCACCGAGGGACAGGGGTTTCCCATAGCCAAAAACATTCAGTACTTC. Its translation: CATEGQGFPIAKNIQYF.

The chain joins TRBV3-1 (or the pseudogene TRBV3-2) to TRBJ1-6; 8 bases map to TRBD1. The CDR3 consists of 14 residues. The germline CDR1 and CDR2 sequences are LGHDT and YNNKEL (reference sequence). Unmatched junction bases numbered 2, after V lost 3 bases and J lost 7 bases. CDR3 region: CASSHDRGNSPLHF. In DNA form, the CDR3 reads TGTGCCAGCAGCCACGACAGGGGAAATTCACCCCTCCACTTT.

This chain uses TRBV5-1 with TRBJ2-7; TRBD2 matches at 10 bases. With 4 bases clipped from V and 3 bases from J, the junction kept 4 bases outside the gene matches. The V gene's germline CDR1 is SGHRS and CDR2 YFSETQ. The CDR3 is 14 residues long. CDR3 DNA: TGCGCCAGCAGCGCCGGGACTAGCGTCTACGAGCAGTACTTC. It is translated as CASSAGTSVYEQYF.

V usage is TRBV14 and J usage is TRBJ2-5; 10 nucleotides match TRBD2. V dropped 2 bases and J dropped 1; count of bases not matched to a gene: 10. CDR1 SGHDN and CDR2 FVKESK come from the germline V gene. The CDR3 is made up of 18 amino acids. The CDR3 DNA reads as TGTGCCAGCAGCCAACCCTCCGGGACTAGCGCCTTCCAAGAGACCCAGTACTTC. It yields the protein CASSQPSGTSAFQETQYF.

The chain combines TRBV14 with TRBJ2-1; no reliable D call. Deletions cut 0 bases from V and 5 bases from J, with 14 bases between. Germline loops: CDR1 SGHDN, CDR2 FVKESK. CDR3 length: 16 residues. The CDR3 sequence is CASSQDFGRWNNEQFF. The CDR3 coding sequence is TGTGCCAGCAGCCAAGATTTTGGACGGTGGAACAATGAGCAGTTCTTC.

V and J are TRBV9 and TRBJ2-3; weak D call: TRBD2 (5 bases). V lost 0 bases to trimming and J lost 0 bases, with 8 bases between them. The germline V gene encodes CDR1 SGDLS and CDR2 YYNGEE. The CDR3 extends over 15 amino acids. Written as DNA, the CDR3 is TGTGCCAGCAGCGTAGGCAGCGGTAGCACAGATACGCAGTATTTT. Protein product: CASSVGSGSTDTQYF.

The rearrangement links TRBV19 to TRBJ1-3; TRBD1 matches at 7 bases. Germline V CDR1 and CDR2: LNHDA, SQIVND (reference sequence). This CDR3 has 15 residues. Germline trimming cut 4 bases from V and 4 bases from J; bases unmatched to any gene: 7. In DNA, the CDR3 is TGTGCCAGTAGTACGCACAGGGGAACAGGAAACACCATATATTTT. Amino acids: CASSTHRGTGNTIYF.

The V call is TRBV19, the J call TRBJ1-2; D may be TRBD1 (6 bases). The CDR3 is 14 amino acids. V was clipped by 3 bases and J by 4 bases, with 12 bases between them. Germline V gives CDR1 LNHDA, CDR2 SQIVND (reference sequence). In DNA, the CDR3 is TGTGCCAGTAGTATCGCGGGGGGCCTCTATGGCTACACCTTC. Its protein product is CASSIAGGLYGYTF.

The CDR3 region is CASSLRWEQETQYF. The CDR3 DNA follows: TGTGCCAGCAGTTTACGGTGGGAACAAGAGACCCAGTACTTC. V usage is TRBV28 and J usage is TRBJ2-5; D not certain. From germline, CDR1 is MDHEN and CDR2 SYDVKM. V lost 2 bases to trimming and J lost 2 bases, with 9 bases between them. The CDR3 is 14 residues long.